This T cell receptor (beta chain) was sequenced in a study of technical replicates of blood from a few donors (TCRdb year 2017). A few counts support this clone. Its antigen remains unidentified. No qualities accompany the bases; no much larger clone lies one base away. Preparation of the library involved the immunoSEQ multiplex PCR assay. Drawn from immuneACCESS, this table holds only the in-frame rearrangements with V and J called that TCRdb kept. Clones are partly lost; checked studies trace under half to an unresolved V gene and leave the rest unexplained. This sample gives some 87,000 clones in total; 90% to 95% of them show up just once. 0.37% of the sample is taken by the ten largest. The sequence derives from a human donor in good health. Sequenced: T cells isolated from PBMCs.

Here is the DNA: TGTGCCAGAGAACCTAGCGGGAGTCCCACAGATACGCAGTATTTT. Its protein is CAREPSGSPTDTQYF. This chain is built from TRBV2 and TRBJ2-3; the central 10 bases match TRBD2. Here V drops 9 bases and J drops 2 bases, and the junction holds 8 bases not matched to any gene. The germline V gene sets CDR1 to SNHLY and CDR2 to FYNNEI. Spanning cysteine to phenylalanine, the CDR3 consists of 15 amino acids. Of all the DNA, just the CDR3 is kept, 45 bases in frame from base 1.